This T cell receptor (beta chain) was identified in a study of CD8 T cells in Susac syndrome. RNA totalling roughly 0.5 to 1 ug underwent reverse transcription with random hexamers. TCR beta CDR3 was amplified by immunoSEQ multiplex PCR. This amplification extended across 54 Vbeta and 13 Jbeta segments. In TCRdb, the immunoSEQ multiplex PCR reads were re-called with MiXCR into one record per CDR3 protein. Of 160,000 or so distinct CDR3 sequences listed, 93% are singletons. V was clipped by 6 bases and J by 5 bases; unmatched bases: 11. The CDR3 runs 15 residues. CDR1 DFQATT and CDR2 SNEGSKA come from the germline V gene (reference sequence). The T cells that were sequenced for TCR beta were CD8+ and CD4+ cells from blood. Healthy donors served as age- and sex-matched controls. TEMRA cells were enriched by FACS, and CD4+ and CD8+ T cells were negatively isolated.

This rearrangement joins TRBV20-1 to TRBJ2-7, with TRBD1 identical over 12 bases. This receptor was obtained from a human donor in good health. Sequenced material: CD4+ T cells from PBMCs. This chain's CDR3 is CSATSGTGGLHEQYF. CDR3 coding DNA: TGCAGTGCGACATCCGGGACAGGGGGCCTCCACGAGCAGTACTTC.